Included here is one T cell receptor (beta chain) sequence, with context. Its antigen remains unknown. This entry belongs to a study of cytotoxic CD8 clonotypes in ibrutinib-treated CLL. Study background: A mean of approximately 260,000 productive templates and tens of thousands of productive rearrangements was obtained per sample. Study conclusions and caveats: Samples from sustained-remission and progressing patients were taken at different times.

V shed 9 bases, J shed 6 bases, and the junction held 11 bases outside the gene matches. The CDR3 length is 14 residues. Per germline, CDR1 LNHDA and CDR2 SQIVND (reference sequence). Sequencing used immunoSEQ multiplex PCR; TCRdb keeps in-frame clones, though not all of them. In the table there are 250,000 to 350,000 clones, roughly 76% of which are singletons. This receptor was identified in a human donor with chronic lymphocytic leukemia. This specimen was PBMCs, taken at disease progression, from a patient treated with ibrutinib. The gene calls are TRBV19 and TRBJ1-2; 9 bases are shared with TRBD1. CDR3 loop: CASKGTGRLNGYTF. CDR3 DNA sequence: TGTGCCAGCAAAGGGACAGGGAGGTTGAATGGCTACACCTTC.